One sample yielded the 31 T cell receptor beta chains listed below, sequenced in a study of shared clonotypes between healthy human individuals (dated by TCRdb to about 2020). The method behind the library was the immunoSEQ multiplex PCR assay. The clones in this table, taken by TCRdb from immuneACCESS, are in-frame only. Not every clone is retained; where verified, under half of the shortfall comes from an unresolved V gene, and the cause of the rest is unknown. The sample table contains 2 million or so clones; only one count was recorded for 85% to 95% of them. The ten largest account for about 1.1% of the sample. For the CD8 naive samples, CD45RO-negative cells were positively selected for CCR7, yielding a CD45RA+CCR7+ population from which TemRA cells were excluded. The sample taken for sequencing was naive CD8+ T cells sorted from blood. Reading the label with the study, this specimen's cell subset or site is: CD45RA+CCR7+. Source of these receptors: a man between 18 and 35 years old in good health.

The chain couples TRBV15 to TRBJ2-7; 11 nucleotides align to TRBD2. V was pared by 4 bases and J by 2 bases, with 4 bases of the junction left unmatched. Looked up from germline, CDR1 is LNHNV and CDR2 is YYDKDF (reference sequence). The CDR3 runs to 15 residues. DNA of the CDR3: TGTGCCACCAGCACAATAGCGGGGGGGACCTACGAGCAGTACTTC. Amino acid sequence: CATSTIAGGTYEQYF. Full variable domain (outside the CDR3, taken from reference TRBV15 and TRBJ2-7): DAMVIQNPRYQVTQFGKPVTLSCSQTLNHNVMYWYQQKSSQAPKLLFHYYDKDFNNEADTPDNFQSRRPNTSFCFLDIRSPGLGDTAMYLCATSTIAGGTYEQYFGPGTRLTVT.

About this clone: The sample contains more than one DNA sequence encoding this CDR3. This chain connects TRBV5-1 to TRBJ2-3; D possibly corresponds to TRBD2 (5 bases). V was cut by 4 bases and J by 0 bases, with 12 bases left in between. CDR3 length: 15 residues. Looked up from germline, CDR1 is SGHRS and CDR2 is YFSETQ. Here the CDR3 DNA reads TGCGCCAGCAGCCTCGGGGTCACTAGCACAGATACGCAGTATTTT. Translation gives CASSLGVTSTDTQYF.

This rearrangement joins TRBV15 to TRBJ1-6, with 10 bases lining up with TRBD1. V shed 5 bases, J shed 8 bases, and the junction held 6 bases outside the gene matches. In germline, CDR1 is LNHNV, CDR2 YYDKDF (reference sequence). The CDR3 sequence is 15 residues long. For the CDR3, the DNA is TGTGCCACCAGCCTATGGACAGGGGGGTATTCACCCCTCCACTTT. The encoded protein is CATSLWTGGYSPLHF.

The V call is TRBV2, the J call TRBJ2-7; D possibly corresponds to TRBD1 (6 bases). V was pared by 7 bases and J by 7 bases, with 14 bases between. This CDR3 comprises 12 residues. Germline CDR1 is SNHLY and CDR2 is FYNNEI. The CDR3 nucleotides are TGTGCCAGCAATCAACAGGGAAGGGAGCAGTACTTC. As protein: CASNQQGREQYF.

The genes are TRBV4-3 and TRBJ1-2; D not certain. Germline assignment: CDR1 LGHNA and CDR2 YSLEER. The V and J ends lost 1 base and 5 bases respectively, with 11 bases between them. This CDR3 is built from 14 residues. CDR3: CASSQGTDGYGYTF. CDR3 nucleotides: TGCGCCAGCAGCCAAGGTACTGACGGATATGGCTACACCTTC.

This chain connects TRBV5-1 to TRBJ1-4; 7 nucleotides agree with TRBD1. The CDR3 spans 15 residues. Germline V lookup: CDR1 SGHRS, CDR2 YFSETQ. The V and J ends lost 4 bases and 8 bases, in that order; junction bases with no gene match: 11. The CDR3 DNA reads TGCGCCAGCAGCGCAGACAGGGAAAAAAGGGAAAAACTGTTTTTT. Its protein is CASSADREKREKLFF.

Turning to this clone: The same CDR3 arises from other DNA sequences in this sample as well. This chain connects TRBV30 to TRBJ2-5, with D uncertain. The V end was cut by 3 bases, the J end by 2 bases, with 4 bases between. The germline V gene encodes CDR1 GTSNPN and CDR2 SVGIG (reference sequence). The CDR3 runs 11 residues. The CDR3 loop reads CAWSPQETQYF. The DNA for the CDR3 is TGTGCCTGGAGCCCGCAAGAGACCCAGTACTTC.

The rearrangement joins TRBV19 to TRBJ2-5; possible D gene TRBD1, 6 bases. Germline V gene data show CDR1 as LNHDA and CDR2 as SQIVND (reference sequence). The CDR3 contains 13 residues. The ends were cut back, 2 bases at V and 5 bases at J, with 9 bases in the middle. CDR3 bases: TGTGCCAGTAGTATATGGCAGGGGGAGACCCAGTACTTC. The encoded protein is CASSIWQGETQYF.

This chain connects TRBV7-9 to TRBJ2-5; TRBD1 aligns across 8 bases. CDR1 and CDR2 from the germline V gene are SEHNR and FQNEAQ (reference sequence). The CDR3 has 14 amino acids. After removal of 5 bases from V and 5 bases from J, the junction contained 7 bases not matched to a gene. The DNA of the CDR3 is TGTGCCAGCAGCCCAGGACAGGGAGTGGAGACCCAGTACTTC. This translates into CASSPGQGVETQYF.

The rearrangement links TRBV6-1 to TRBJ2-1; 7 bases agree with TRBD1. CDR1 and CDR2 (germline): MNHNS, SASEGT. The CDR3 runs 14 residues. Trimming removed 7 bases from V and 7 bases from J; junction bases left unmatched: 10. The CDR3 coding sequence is TGTGCCAGCACCAACAGACAGGGCGCGAATGAGCAGTTCTTC. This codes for CASTNRQGANEQFF.

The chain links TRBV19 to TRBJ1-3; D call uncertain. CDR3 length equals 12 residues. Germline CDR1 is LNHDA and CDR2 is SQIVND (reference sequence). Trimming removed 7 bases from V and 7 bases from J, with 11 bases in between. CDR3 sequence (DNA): TGTGCCAGTATCGCGTCCTCGAACACCATATATTTT. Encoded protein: CASIASSNTIYF.

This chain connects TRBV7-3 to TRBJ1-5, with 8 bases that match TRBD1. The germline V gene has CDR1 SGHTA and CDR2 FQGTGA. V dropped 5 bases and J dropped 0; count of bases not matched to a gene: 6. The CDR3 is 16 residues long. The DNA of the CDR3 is TGTGCCAGCAGCCTACAGGGGGTGGATAGCAATCAGCCCCAGCATTTT. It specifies CASSLQGVDSNQPQHF.

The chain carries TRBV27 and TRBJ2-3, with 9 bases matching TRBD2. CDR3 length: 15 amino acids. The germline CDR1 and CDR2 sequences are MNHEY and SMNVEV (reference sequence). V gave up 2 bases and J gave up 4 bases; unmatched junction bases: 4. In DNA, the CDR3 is TGTGCCAGCAGTTTAGGGGGACTAGCAGCAGATACGCAGTATTTT. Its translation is CASSLGGLAADTQYF.

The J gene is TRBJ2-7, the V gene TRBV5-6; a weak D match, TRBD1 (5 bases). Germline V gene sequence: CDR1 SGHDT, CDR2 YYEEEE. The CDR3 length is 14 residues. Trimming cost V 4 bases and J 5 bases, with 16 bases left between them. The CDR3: CASSPRAGSDEQYF. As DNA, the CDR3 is TGTGCCAGCAGCCCCCGGGCAGGGTCGGACGAGCAGTACTTC.

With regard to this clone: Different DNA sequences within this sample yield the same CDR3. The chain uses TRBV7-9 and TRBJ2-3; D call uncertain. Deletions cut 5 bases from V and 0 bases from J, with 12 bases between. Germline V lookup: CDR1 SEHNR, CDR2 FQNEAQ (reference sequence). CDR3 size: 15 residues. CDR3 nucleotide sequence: TGTGCCAGCAGCCTCTTGGGTGGCAGCACAGATACGCAGTATTTT. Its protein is CASSLLGGSTDTQYF.

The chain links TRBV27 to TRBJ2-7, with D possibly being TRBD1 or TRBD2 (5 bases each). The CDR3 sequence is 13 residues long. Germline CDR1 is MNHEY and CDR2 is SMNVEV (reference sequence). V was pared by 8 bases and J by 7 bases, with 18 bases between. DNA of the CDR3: TGTGCCAGCGGGGGAAATCTCTTGGGAGAGCAGTACTTC. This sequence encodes CASGGNLLGEQYF.

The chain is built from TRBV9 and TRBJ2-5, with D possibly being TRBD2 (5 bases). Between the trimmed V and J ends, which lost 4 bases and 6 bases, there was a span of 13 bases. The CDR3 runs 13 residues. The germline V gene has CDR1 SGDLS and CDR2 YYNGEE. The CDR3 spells CASSRLREQTQYF. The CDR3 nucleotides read TGTGCCAGCAGCCGTTTGAGGGAACAGACCCAGTACTTC.

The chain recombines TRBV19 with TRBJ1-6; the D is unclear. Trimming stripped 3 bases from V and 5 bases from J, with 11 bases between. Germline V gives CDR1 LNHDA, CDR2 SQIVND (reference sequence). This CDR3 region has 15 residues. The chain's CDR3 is CASSIDAENNSPLHF. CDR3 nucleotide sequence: TGTGCCAGTAGTATTGATGCGGAGAATAATTCACCCCTCCACTTT.

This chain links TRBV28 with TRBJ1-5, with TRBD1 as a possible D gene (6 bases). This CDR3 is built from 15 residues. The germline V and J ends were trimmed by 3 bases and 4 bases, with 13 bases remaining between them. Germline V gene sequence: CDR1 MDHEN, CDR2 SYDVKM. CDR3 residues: CASSLSQGMNQPQHF. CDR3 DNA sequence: TGTGCCAGCAGTTTGTCGCAGGGGATGAATCAGCCCCAGCATTTT.

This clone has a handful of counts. DNA of the CDR3: TGTGCCAGCAGTGAAAGGGGGCTCTCCTACAATGAGCAGTTCTTC. This translates into CASSERGLSYNEQFF. The chain uses TRBV2 and TRBJ2-1, with 7 bases identical to TRBD1. CDR3 length equals 15 residues. After removal of 2 bases from V and 0 bases from J, the junction contained 1 base not matched to a gene. Germline V gives CDR1 SNHLY, CDR2 FYNNEI.

Here the CDR3 reads CASSLGRLYTHGSYEQYF. CDR3 in DNA: TGTGCCAGCAGCTTAGGCAGGCTTTACACTCACGGCTCCTACGAGCAGTACTTC. V is TRBV5-8 and J is TRBJ2-7; D not certain. The CDR3 loop spans 18 amino acids. The germline V and J ends were trimmed by 2 bases and 0 bases, with 21 bases remaining between them. CDR1 is SGHTS and CDR2 is YDEGEE in the germline V gene.

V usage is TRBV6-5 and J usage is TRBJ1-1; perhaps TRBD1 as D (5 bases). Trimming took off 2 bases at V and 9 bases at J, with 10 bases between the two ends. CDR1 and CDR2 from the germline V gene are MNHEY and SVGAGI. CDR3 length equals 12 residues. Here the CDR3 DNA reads TGTGCCAGCAGTTACGATGCAGGGAAAGCTTTCTTT. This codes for CASSYDAGKAFF.

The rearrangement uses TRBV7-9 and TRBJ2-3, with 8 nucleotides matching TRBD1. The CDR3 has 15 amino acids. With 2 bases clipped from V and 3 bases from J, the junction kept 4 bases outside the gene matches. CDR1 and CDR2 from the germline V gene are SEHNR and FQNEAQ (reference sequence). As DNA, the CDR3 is TGTGCCAGCAGCTTAATCCAGGGGGCTACAGATACGCAGTATTTT. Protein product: CASSLIQGATDTQYF.

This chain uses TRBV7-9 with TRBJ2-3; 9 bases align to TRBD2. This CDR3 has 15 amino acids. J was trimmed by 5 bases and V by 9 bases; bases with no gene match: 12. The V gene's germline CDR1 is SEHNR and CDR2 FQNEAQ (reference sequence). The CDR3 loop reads CASLWAGGPVDTQYF. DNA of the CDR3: TGTGCCAGTCTTTGGGCGGGAGGGCCCGTAGATACGCAGTATTTT.

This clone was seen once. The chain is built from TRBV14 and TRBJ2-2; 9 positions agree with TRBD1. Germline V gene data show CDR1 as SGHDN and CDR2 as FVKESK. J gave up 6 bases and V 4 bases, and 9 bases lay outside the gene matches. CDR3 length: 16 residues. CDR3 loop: CASSPYGQGWAGELFF. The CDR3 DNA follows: TGTGCCAGCAGCCCTTACGGACAGGGGTGGGCCGGGGAGCTGTTTTTT.

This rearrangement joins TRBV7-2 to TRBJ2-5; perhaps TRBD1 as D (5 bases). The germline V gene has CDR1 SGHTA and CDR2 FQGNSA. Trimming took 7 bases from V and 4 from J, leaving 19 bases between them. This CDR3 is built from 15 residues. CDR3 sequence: CASTPDRVGRETQYF. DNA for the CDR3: TGTGCCAGCACCCCAGATCGGGTGGGGCGAGAGACCCAGTACTTC.

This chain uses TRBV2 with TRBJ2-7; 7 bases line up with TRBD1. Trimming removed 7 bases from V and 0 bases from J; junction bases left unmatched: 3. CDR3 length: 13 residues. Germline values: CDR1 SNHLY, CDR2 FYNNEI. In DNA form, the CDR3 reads TGTGCCAGCACAGGGGGAAGCTCCTACGAGCAGTACTTC. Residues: CASTGGSSYEQYF.

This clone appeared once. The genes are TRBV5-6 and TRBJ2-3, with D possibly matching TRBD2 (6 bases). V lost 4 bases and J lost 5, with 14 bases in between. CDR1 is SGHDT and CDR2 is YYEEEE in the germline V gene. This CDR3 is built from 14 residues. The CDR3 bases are TGTGCCAGCAGCGAGGGAGGCAGAGGAGATACGCAGTATTTT. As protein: CASSEGGRGDTQYF.

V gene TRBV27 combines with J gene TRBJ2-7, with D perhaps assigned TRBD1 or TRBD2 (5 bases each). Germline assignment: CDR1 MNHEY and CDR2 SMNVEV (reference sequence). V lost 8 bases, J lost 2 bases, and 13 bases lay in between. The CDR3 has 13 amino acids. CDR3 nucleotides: TGTGCCAGCGGACACCGGGACCCCTACGAGCAGTACTTC. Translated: CASGHRDPYEQYF.

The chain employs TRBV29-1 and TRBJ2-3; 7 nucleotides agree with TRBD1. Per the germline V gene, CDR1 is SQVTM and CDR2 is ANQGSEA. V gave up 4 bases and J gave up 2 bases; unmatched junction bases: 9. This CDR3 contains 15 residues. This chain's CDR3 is CSVVVPGQYTDTQYF. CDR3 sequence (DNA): TGCAGCGTTGTCGTCCCGGGACAGTACACAGATACGCAGTATTTT.

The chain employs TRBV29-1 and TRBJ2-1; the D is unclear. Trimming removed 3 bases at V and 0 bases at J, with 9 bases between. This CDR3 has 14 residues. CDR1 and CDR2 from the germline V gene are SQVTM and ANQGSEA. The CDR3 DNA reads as TGCAGCGTTGAGGGTAGCAGCTCCTACAATGAGCAGTTCTTC. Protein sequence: CSVEGSSSYNEQFF.